These T cell receptor beta chains were read from a single sample in a study of identifying expanded T cells in peripheral blood. Assay used: immunoSEQ multiplex PCR; TCRdb lists only in-frame clones, some missing. Among approximately 80,000 clones listed, approximately 84% were seen once. The material sequenced was blood. The origin of the receptors is a person aged 18 to 75 in good health. The CDR3 runs from the conserved cysteine through the conserved F or W. A D gene is named only where the DNA matches it firmly. Expanded clones get a size class; other rows say once, few or many, or leave the size out.

clone_size j_call d_call v_call cdr3_nt cdr3_aa
. TRBJ1-1 TRBD1 TRBV6-5 TGTGCCAGCAGGGGACAGGGGGCAGGGGACACTGAAGCTTTCTTT CASRGQGAGDTEAFF
. TRBJ2-7 . TRBV10-3 TGTGCCATCAGTGAGGTTTCGGGTTCCTACGAGCAGTACTTC CAISEVSGSYEQYF
. TRBJ2-7 TRBD1 TRBV5-1 TGCGCCAGCAGCTTGGGGGACAGCGACTACGAGCAGTACTTC CASSLGDSDYEQYF
. TRBJ2-1 TRBD2 TRBV9 TGTGCCAGCAGCGTAGAGCTAGCGGGAGGGCCAAACGGTGAGCAGTTCTTC CASSVELAGGPNGEQFF
once TRBJ2-2 TRBD2 TRBV7-2 TGTGCCAGCAGCTTCGGACTAGCGGGAGTCATCGGGGAGCTGTTTTTT CASSFGLAGVIGELFF
. TRBJ2-1 . TRBV7-3 TGTGCCAGCAGCTCATTCGAATACGGACTGCAGTTCTTC CASSSFEYGLQFF
. TRBJ1-4 . TRBV7-8 TGTGCCAGCAGCTTAGCGGTTGGGGTTAGAGCAACTAATGAAAAACTGTTTTTT CASSLAVGVRATNEKLFF
. TRBJ2-4 TRBD2 TRBV7-3 TGTGCCAGCAGCTTCGGACTAGCCGGTGACATTCAGTACTTC CASSFGLAGDIQYF
. TRBJ2-3 TRBD1 TRBV7-9 TGTGCCAGCAGCTCGAGGGACAGTAGCACAGATACGCAGTATTTT CASSSRDSSTDTQYF
. TRBJ2-3 . TRBV2 TGTGCCAGCAGTACCGCACCCACAGATACGCAGTATTTT CASSTAPTDTQYF
. TRBJ1-1 TRBD1 TRBV7-6 TGTGCCAGCAGCCCCGGGACAGCTAACACTGAAGCTTTCTTT CASSPGTANTEAFF
. TRBJ1-4 . TRBV19 TGTGCCAGTAGTCTGGGCAGTCCAACTAATGAAAAACTGTTTTTT CASSLGSPTNEKLFF
. TRBJ2-2 TRBD2 TRBV11-3 TGTGCCAGCAGCTCGGGACTATCGAACACCGGGGAGCTGTTTTTT CASSSGLSNTGELFF
. TRBJ2-5 . TRBV4-3 TGCGCCAGCAGCCAAGATCCAGGGTTCGAGGAGACCCAGTACTTC CASSQDPGFEETQYF
. TRBJ1-5 TRBD1 TRBV7-2 TGTGCCAGCAGCTTATCCGGGACAGAAAAATATAGCAATCAGCCCCAGCATTTT CASSLSGTEKYSNQPQHF
. TRBJ2-6 TRBD1 TRBV19 TGTGCCAGCAAACAGACAGGGGGCGGGCTCTCTGGGGCCAACGTCCTGACTTTC CASKQTGGGLSGANVLTF
. TRBJ1-1 TRBD1 TRBV30 TGTGCCTGGAGTGTATGGGGACAGGGGTACTATACTGAAGCTTTCTTT CAWSVWGQGYYTEAFF
. TRBJ1-4 TRBD1 TRBV7-6 TGTGCCAGCAGTCTAGGGACAGCCCGAAAAACTGTTTTT CASSLGTARKTVF
. TRBJ1-3 . TRBV27 TGTGCCAGCAGGCCCTTGGCCCCGATTTTCTCTGGAAACACCATATATTTT CASRPLAPIFSGNTIYF
once TRBJ1-6 . TRBV6-5 TGTGCCAGCAGCGACAGTCGCTCCTATAATTCACCCCTCCACTTT CASSDSRSYNSPLHF
. TRBJ2-2 . TRBV7-7 TGTGCTAGCAGCTTAGAGGGTAGCGTGAACACCGGGGAGCTGTTTTTT CASSLEGSVNTGELFF
. TRBJ2-7 . TRBV7-3 TGTGCCAGCAGCGCACAACCGGGACCACCCCAGTACTTC CASSAQPGPPQYF
. TRBJ1-2 . TRBV7-9 TGTGCCAGCAGCTTTCAACAGTGGGATGGCTACACCTTC CASSFQQWDGYTF
. TRBJ2-5 . TRBV11-2 TGTGCCAGCAGCTTTAGGGAGACCCAGTACTTC CASSFRETQYF
. TRBJ1-1 . TRBV4-1 TGCGCCAGCAGCCAAGAAACACGGTACACTGAAGCTTTCTTT CASSQETRYTEAFF
. TRBJ2-1 . TRBV11-2 TGTGCCAGCAGCTTAGATTCCACAGGGATGAATGAGCAGTTCTTC CASSLDSTGMNEQFF
. TRBJ2-3 . TRBV21-1 TGTGCCAGCAGCAACCCCCAAGCCTGCACAGATACGCAGTATTTT CASSNPQACTDTQYF
once TRBJ1-5 . TRBV28 TGTGCCAGCAAAGTGTGGGGGTCCGGCGACGGCAATCAGCCCCAGCATTTT CASKVWGSGDGNQPQHF
. TRBJ2-2 . TRBV28 TGTGCCAGCAATGTAGGGGGGGGCAGGGAGCTGTTTTTT CASNVGGGRELFF
. TRBJ2-2 . TRBV7-2 TGTGCCAGCAGCCCGGGATGGTCGAGGGCCGGGGAGCTGTTTTTT CASSPGWSRAGELFF
. TRBJ2-7 TRBD2 TRBV6-5 TGTGCCAGCAGTTACGACTCCCCGGGGGGCGAGCAGTACTTC CASSYDSPGGEQYF
. TRBJ2-1 TRBD2 TRBV5-6 TGTGCCAGCAGCCTCGGTGGGGTGGGCGGGAGGTGGAATGAGCAGTTCTTC CASSLGGVGGRWNEQFF
. TRBJ2-7 TRBD2 TRBV6-6 TGTGCCAGCAGCCCGTGGGCGTCGGGAGGGCCAGTCGAGCAGTACTTC CASSPWASGGPVEQYF
few TRBJ2-4 . TRBV21-1 TGTGCCAACCGACGGGACATTCAGTACTTC CANRRDIQYF
. TRBJ2-5 . TRBV19 TGTGCCAGTAGTAGGGGGATCGCCGGGGAGACCCAGTACTTC CASSRGIAGETQYF
. TRBJ2-5 . TRBV9 TGTGCCAGCAGCGTAGGCCTAGCGAGAATGGAGACCCAGTACTTC CASSVGLARMETQYF
. TRBJ2-3 . TRBV19 TGTGCCAGTAGTATAACCAGGGCTGTTAGCACAGATACGCAGTATTTT CASSITRAVSTDTQYF
. TRBJ2-3 TRBD1 TRBV19 TGTGCCAGTAGTAACTCGGGACAGGGGAGCACAGATACGCAGTATTTT CASSNSGQGSTDTQYF
. TRBJ1-5 . TRBV29-1 TGCAGCGTTTCAGGGTCTAGCAATCAGCCCCAGCATTTT CSVSGSSNQPQHF
. TRBJ2-7 . TRBV18 TGTGCCAGCTCACCATCGCGCAGGATGTACGAGCAGTACTTC CASSPSRRMYEQYF
once TRBJ2-3 TRBD2 TRBV7-9 TGTGCCAGCATATGGACTAGCGGGAGCACAGATACGCAGTATTTT CASIWTSGSTDTQYF
. TRBJ2-1 . TRBV4-3 TGCGCCAGCAGCCAAGAAAATGTTGGAACAGAGCAGTTCTTC CASSQENVGTEQFF
once TRBJ2-3 . TRBV5-1 TGCGCCAGCAGCTTACAGCCGGCAGGCACAGATACGCAGTATTTT CASSLQPAGTDTQYF
. TRBJ2-7 TRBD1 TRBV27 TGTGCCAGCAGTGGGAATATCCGGACAGGTTCCTACGAGCAGTACTTC CASSGNIRTGSYEQYF
. TRBJ2-3 . TRBV7-2 TGTGCCAGCAGCCCCGCGTGGAACACAGATACGCAGTATTTT CASSPAWNTDTQYF
. TRBJ1-2 TRBD1 TRBV28 TGTGCCAGCAGTCTACAGGCCGGGACAGGGGTGCGCTACACCTTC CASSLQAGTGVRYTF
. TRBJ2-3 . TRBV5-6 TGTGCCAGCAGCTTGTTCCTGCCGCTAGCCCCGGAACTCCCAGATACGCAGTATTTT CASSLFLPLAPELPDTQYF
. TRBJ1-2 . TRBV2 TGTGCCAGCAGTGAGTTGGCCGATGGCTACACCTTC CASSELADGYTF
. TRBJ2-5 . TRBV5-6 TGTGCCAGCAGACAACAGGGTCCCCAGTACTTC CASRQQGPQYF
. TRBJ2-7 . TRBV1 TGCACCAGCAGCCAAGCCGGAGGGTGCTACGAGCAGTACTTC CTSSQAGGCYEQYF
. TRBJ2-1 . TRBV7-2 TGTGCCAGCAGCGTAACCGGGACATACAACAATGAGCAGTTCTTC CASSVTGTYNNEQFF
. TRBJ2-3 . TRBV19 TGTGCCAGTAGTCGCACTATACCCGCGGATACGCAGTATTTT CASSRTIPADTQYF
many TRBJ1-5 . TRBV4-1 TGCGCCAGCAGCCGTGGGGGATTAAATCAGCCCCAGCATTTT CASSRGGLNQPQHF
. TRBJ2-5 TRBD2 TRBV29-1 TGCAGCGTTGAAGGCGGGACTAGCGGGAGTTTGGAGACCCAGTACTTC CSVEGGTSGSLETQYF